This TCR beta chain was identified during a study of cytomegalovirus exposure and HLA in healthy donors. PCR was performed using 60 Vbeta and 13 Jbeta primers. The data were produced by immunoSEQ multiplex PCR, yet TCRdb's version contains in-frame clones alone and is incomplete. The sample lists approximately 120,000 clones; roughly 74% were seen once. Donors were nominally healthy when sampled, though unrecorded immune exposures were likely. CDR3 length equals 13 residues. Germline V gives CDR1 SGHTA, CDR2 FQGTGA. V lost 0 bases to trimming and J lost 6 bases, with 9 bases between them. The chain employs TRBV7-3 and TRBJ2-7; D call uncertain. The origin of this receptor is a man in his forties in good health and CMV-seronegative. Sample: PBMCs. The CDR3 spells CASSLTRTTEQYF. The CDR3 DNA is TGTGCCAGCAGCTTAACTCGAACTACCGAGCAGTACTTC.